This TCR beta chain was identified during a study of cytomegalovirus exposure and HLA in healthy donors. V shed 6 bases and J 4 bases; nucleotides not matched to a gene: 0. The germline CDR1 and CDR2 sequences are ENHRY and SYGVKD. This CDR3 is 12 amino acids long. In regard to this clone: At the DNA level, this CDR3 is encoded by other sequences in the same sample as well.

PCR employed 60 Vbeta and 13 Jbeta primers. Sequenced by immunoSEQ multiplex PCR; TCRdb stores in-frame clones only, minus some. The sample has about 100,000 clones, around 74% seen once. Sequencing was performed on PBMCs. This TCR was sampled from a man aged 35-49 years in good health and CMV-seropositive. The V and J genes are TRBV10-3 and TRBJ1-1; TRBD1 matches at 9 bases. CDR3: CAIRTGGTEAFF. The CDR3 bases are TGTGCCATCAGGACAGGGGGCACTGAAGCTTTCTTT.